This entry lists 19 T cell receptor beta chains sequenced from one sample in a study of T cells in narcolepsy. Method: immunoSEQ multiplex PCR; TCRdb's copy keeps in-frame clones and lacks some. Among around 32,000 clones listed, more than 75% were seen once. Sequenced input: CD45RA- memory CD4+ T cells from PBMCs. The receptors stem from a human donor with narcolepsy.

This clone occurred once. The chain combines TRBV7-9 with TRBJ2-7; 7 nucleotides align to TRBD2. CDR3 length: 14 residues. The V segment lost 5 bases and the J segment 4 bases; nucleotides outside the gene matches: 8. Germline V gene data show CDR1 as SEHNR and CDR2 as FQNEAQ (reference sequence). The CDR3 coding sequence is TGTGCCAGCAGCGGGGCGGGACTACAGTACGAGCAGTACTTC. Amino acid sequence: CASSGAGLQYEQYF.

V gene TRBV2 combines with J gene TRBJ2-1; D is perhaps TRBD2 (5 bases). This CDR3 has 14 amino acids. V lost 0 bases, J lost 6 bases, and 9 bases lay in between. The V gene's germline CDR1 is SNHLY and CDR2 FYNNEI. The DNA for the CDR3 is TGTGCCAGCAGTGAAGCGAGGGTTGGCAATGAGCAGTTCTTC. As protein: CASSEARVGNEQFF.

This chain connects TRBV30 to TRBJ1-6; the D is unclear. Germline CDR1 is GTSNPN and CDR2 is SVGIG (reference sequence). V dropped 1 base and J dropped 0 bases, with 10 bases sitting between them. CDR3 length equals 16 residues. The DNA of the CDR3 is TGTGCCTGGAGTGAAGGGTTTGGCTCCTATAATTCACCCCTCCACTTT. It specifies CAWSEGFGSYNSPLHF.

This clone was seen just once. The chain combines TRBV5-4 with TRBJ2-5; the D gene is possibly TRBD1 (6 bases). The DNA end is a closer match to TRBJ2-7, so the J assignment may be wrong. The CDR3 is 15 residues long. CDR1 is SGHNT, CDR2 YYREEE, per germline (reference sequence). CDR3 region: CASSLGGGYEYEQYF. The CDR3 DNA sequence: TGTGCCAGCAGCTTGGGAGGGGGTTATGAGTACGAGCAGTACTTC.

This clone has a single count. The chain recombines TRBV7-2 with TRBJ1-6; D is possibly TRBD1 (5 bases). The CDR3 sequence is 15 residues long. Between the trimmed V and J ends, which lost 2 bases and 8 bases, there was a span of 13 bases. CDR1 and CDR2 (germline): SGHTA, FQGNSA. The CDR3 spells CASSLRGGGYSPLHF. CDR3 nucleotide sequence: TGTGCCAGCAGCTTACGTGGGGGAGGGTATTCACCCCTCCACTTT.

This sequence joins TRBV28 and TRBJ2-1; D is uncertain. V lost 3 bases and J 9 bases, leaving 3 bases between the germline ends. From germline, CDR1 is MDHEN and CDR2 SYDVKM. The CDR3 loop spans 10 amino acids. CDR3 coding DNA: TGTGCCAGCAGTTTGCGTGAGCAGTTCTTC. This gives the protein CASSLREQFF.

This chain links TRBV11-2 with TRBJ1-2; D possibly corresponds to TRBD1 (5 bases). From germline, CDR1 is SGHAT and CDR2 FQNNGV. This CDR3 is 15 amino acids long. V was cut by 4 bases and J by 1 base, with 13 bases left in between. CDR3 nucleotides: TGTGCCAGCAGCTCCGAGGGCAGGGTTAACTATGGCTACACCTTC. Protein: CASSSEGRVNYGYTF. The whole variable domain, remainder taken from reference TRBV11-2 and TRBJ1-2, is EAGVAQSPRYKIIEKRQSVAFWCNPISGHATLYWYQQILGQGPKLLIQFQNNGVVDDSQLPKDRFSAERLKGVDSTLKIQPAKLEDSAVYLCASSSEGRVNYGYTFGSGTRLTVV.

This clone showed up just once. V usage is TRBV6-1 and J usage is TRBJ1-5, with TRBD1 matching 8 bases. The CDR3 is 15 amino acids. Germline-derived CDR1 and CDR2 are MNHNS and SASEGT. V dropped 7 bases and J dropped 6; count of bases not matched to a gene: 11. CDR3 loop: CASTADRARSQPQHF. The CDR3, as DNA: TGTGCCAGCACCGCGGACAGGGCGAGGAGTCAGCCCCAGCATTTT.

This clone appeared a single time. The chain recombines TRBV15 with TRBJ2-5; TRBD2 is a possible D gene (5 bases). The CDR3 runs 12 residues. V lost 8 bases to trimming and J lost 5 bases, with 12 bases between them. Germline V gene data show CDR1 as LNHNV and CDR2 as YYDKDF (reference sequence). In DNA form, the CDR3 reads TGTGCCACCTCAAAACCGGGGGAGACCCAGTACTTC. This encodes CATSKPGETQYF.

This sequence joins TRBV7-3 and TRBJ1-2; possible D gene TRBD1, 5 bases. Germline CDR1 reads SGHTA; CDR2 reads FQGTGA. This CDR3 contains 19 residues. V lost 1 base, J lost 4 bases, and 25 bases lay in between. CDR3: CASSLKSLQGRENPYGYTF. In nucleotides, the CDR3 is TGTGCCAGCAGCTTAAAAAGCCTTCAGGGTAGAGAGAACCCCTATGGCTACACCTTC.

The rearrangement uses TRBV6-1 and TRBJ2-3, with 7 bases that match TRBD1. This CDR3 is 14 amino acids long. From germline, CDR1 is MNHNS and CDR2 SASEGT. The V gene end was trimmed by 8 bases and the J gene end by 2 bases; junction bases not matched to a gene: 7. In nucleotides, the CDR3 is TGTGCCAGCGGGCCCGGGACAGTCACAGATACGCAGTATTTT. Protein sequence: CASGPGTVTDTQYF.

In the case of this clone: Without the conserved terminal phenylalanine or tryptophan, this CDR3 likely stems from a read error. The chain has TRBV6-5 and TRBJ2-7; 10 bases map to TRBD2. With 4 bases clipped from V and 7 bases from J, the junction kept 10 bases outside the gene matches. There are 15 residues in the CDR3. Germline V gene data show CDR1 as MNHEY and CDR2 as SVGAGI. CDR3 nucleotide sequence: TGTGCCAGCAGTTGGACGACTAGCGGGCATCAAGAGCAGTACCTC. This gives the protein CASSWTTSGHQEQYL.

The chain carries TRBV28 and TRBJ2-3, with TRBD2 matching over 8 bases. This CDR3 region has 16 residues. Per germline, CDR1 MDHEN and CDR2 SYDVKM. V lost 5 bases and J lost 2; bases outside the gene matches: 9. For the CDR3, the DNA is TGTGCCAGCAGTCCAACTCGAGCGGGGGCCACAGATACGCAGTATTTT. Translated, it gives CASSPTRAGATDTQYF.

The genes are TRBV6-5 and TRBJ2-1; tentatively, D is TRBD2 (5 bases). Germline V CDR1 and CDR2: MNHEY, SVGAGI. The length of the CDR3 is 13 residues. Trimming left V 2 bases short and J 7 bases short, with 9 bases between. The CDR3 DNA follows: TGTGCCAGCAGTTACGGTCGAGGGAATGAGCAGTTCTTC. Translating it yields CASSYGRGNEQFF.

The chain has TRBV6-6 and TRBJ2-7; D is undetermined. The CDR3 is 14 amino acids. CDR1 MNHNY and CDR2 SVGAGI come from the germline V gene (reference sequence). V was pared by 5 bases and J by 1 base, with 12 bases between. CDR3: CASSADRSSYEQYF. The CDR3 DNA reads TGTGCCAGCAGTGCCGACCGTTCTTCCTACGAGCAGTACTTC.

This chain uses TRBV15 with TRBJ1-2; D may be TRBD1 (5 bases). V dropped 0 bases and J dropped 6 bases, with 17 bases sitting between them. The CDR3 length is 16 residues. Germline loops: CDR1 LNHNV, CDR2 YYDKDF (reference sequence). CDR3 in amino acids: CATSRDAAVVGDGYTF. The DNA for the CDR3 is TGTGCCACCAGCAGAGATGCAGCGGTAGTGGGGGATGGCTACACCTTC.

The V and J genes are TRBV6-5 and TRBJ2-7; D is perhaps TRBD1 (6 bases). CDR3 length: 16 residues. V dropped 1 base and J dropped 1 base, with 14 bases sitting between them. From germline, CDR1 is MNHEY and CDR2 SVGAGI. CDR3 in amino acids: CASSYLGTLRSYEQYF. The CDR3 nucleotides are TGTGCCAGCAGTTACTTGGGGACACTACGATCCTACGAGCAGTACTTC.

The rearrangement uses TRBV27 and TRBJ2-7; 7 nucleotides match TRBD2. Germline trimming cut 8 bases from V and 4 bases from J; bases unmatched to any gene: 11. The length of the CDR3 is 14 residues. CDR1 is MNHEY, CDR2 SMNVEV, per germline (reference sequence). CDR3 loop: CASVKWGGTYEQYF. In DNA form, the CDR3 reads TGTGCCAGCGTAAAATGGGGGGGGACGTACGAGCAGTACTTC.

V and J are TRBV13 and TRBJ2-5; a weak D match, TRBD2 (6 bases). Judging by the DNA end, TRBJ2-7 fits better; the J call may be wrong. This CDR3 region has 13 residues. Germline CDR1 is PRHDT and CDR2 is FYEKMQ (reference sequence). The CDR3 coding sequence is TGTGCCAGCAGCTGGAGGGTGGGGGACGAGCAGTACTTC. Its translation is CASSWRVGDEQYF.